This T cell receptor (beta chain) was sequenced during a study of blood T cell repertoires in COVID-19. Study in general: Nucleic acid was either cDNA or gDNA, and it came from T cells, B-cell-depleted T cells, or PBMCs.

Germline CDR1 is SGHTA and CDR2 is FQGNSA. This CDR3 contains 16 residues. Trimming pared 4 bases from V and 8 bases from J, leaving 21 bases between. The count of this clone is one. Authors' analysis steps: Researchers report that nucleated cell counts were estimated from reference gene primer amplification. Data came from immunoSEQ multiplex PCR; TCRdb stores just in-frame clones and leaves some out. The DNA gave D and trimming, while V, J and clone size come from that table. The sample records 120,000 to 150,000 clones, 80% being singletons. The sequence was collected from a man in his 60s with active or convalescent COVID-19. The rearrangement links TRBV7-2 to TRBJ2-4; maybe TRBD1 (6 bases). Material: peripheral blood. The CDR3 bases are TGTGCCAGCAGCTCGATATCGACGGAACCAGGGGACATTCAGTACTTC. It yields the protein CASSSISTEPGDIQYF.